This T cell receptor (beta chain) was captured by sequencing in a study of identical twins. Study conclusions and caveats: Among monozygotic twins, out-of-frame TCR alpha sharing exceeded what models predicted. Weaker excess sharing between twins was seen in beta out-of-frame sequences. A partial confounding effect on zero-insertion analyses could come from invariant MAIT and iNKT cells.

The table lists this clonotype with many counts. The antigen is not known. V shed 1 base and J shed 3 bases, with 7 bases lying between them. The CDR3 extends over 13 amino acids. TCRdb redid the calling of the 5' RACE reads with MiXCR, one entry per CDR3 protein. This repertoire shows around 250,000 distinct CDR3 sequences, over 9.5% found once; its top ten account for 4% to 5%. These data also featured in a second study, about yellow fever vaccine responses in identical twins. From that second work: Reported findings indicate that twins' vaccine T cell responses seemed partially convergent, partially personalized.

The chain is built from TRBV12-3 or TRBV12-4 and TRBJ2-7; D is unresolved. The receptor was derived from a young woman in good health. The sequenced material came from memory (CD45RO+) T cells sorted from blood. CDR3 sequence (DNA): TGTGCCAGCAGTTTAGGCGACAACTACGAGCAGTACTTC. Translated, it gives CASSLGDNYEQYF.